This T cell receptor (beta chain) was sequenced in a study of blood T cell repertoires in COVID-19. This CDR3 contains 13 residues. The germline V gene has CDR1 SGDLS and CDR2 YYNGEE. Trimming removed 7 bases from V and 1 base from J, with 11 bases in between. This clone was seen a handful of times. Sequencing used immunoSEQ multiplex PCR; TCRdb keeps in-frame clones, though not all of them. Altogether about 240,000 clones are present, about four fifths being singletons, with the ten largest covering over 8%. The chain combines TRBV9 with TRBJ1-2; D gene uncertain. The TCR originated in a woman of 80 years or more with acute or convalescent COVID-19. Sequenced material: peripheral blood. This CDR3 is CASSPRFNYGYTF. The CDR3 DNA reads TGTGCCAGCTCCCCCCGGTTTAACTATGGCTACACCTTC. Complete variable domain (other parts from reference TRBV9 and TRBJ1-2): DSGVTQTPKHLITATGQRVTLRCSPRSGDLSVYWYQQSLDQGLQFLIQYYNGEERAKGNILERFSAQQFPDLHSELNLSSLELGDSALYFCASSPRFNYGYTFGSGTRLTVV.